Shown below are 17 T cell receptor beta chains from a single sample sequenced in a study of cytomegalovirus exposure and HLA in healthy donors (dated by TCRdb to 2016 to 2017). Preparation of the library involved the immunoSEQ multiplex PCR assay. A mixture of 60 forward primers for TCR Vbeta segments and 13 reverse primers for TCR Jbeta segments was used in the multiplex PCR. Drawn from immuneACCESS, this table holds only the in-frame rearrangements with V and J called that TCRdb kept. Clones are partly lost; checked studies trace under half to an unresolved V gene and leave the rest unexplained. The sample data list about 170,000 clones, and about four fifths of these were observed just once. The top ten constitute about 2.4% of the sample. Material: PBMCs. The receptors derive from a male donor in good health and CMV-seronegative.

The rearrangement links TRBV19 to TRBJ2-7; 12 bases match TRBD2. V was pared by 4 bases and J by 2 bases, with 0 bases of the junction left unmatched. The CDR3 has 14 residues. Germline V gives CDR1 LNHDA, CDR2 SQIVND (reference sequence). CDR3 nucleotides: TGTGCCAGTAGTAGACTAGCGGGAGCCTACGAGCAGTACTTC. It specifies CASSRLAGAYEQYF.

The V gene is TRBV28, the J gene TRBJ2-7; the match to TRBD2 covers 10 bases. V dropped 2 bases and J dropped 4; count of bases not matched to a gene: 8. This CDR3 region has 16 residues. Germline V lookup: CDR1 MDHEN, CDR2 SYDVKM. The CDR3 nucleotides are TGTGCCAGCAGTTTACCCCGACTAGCGGGTGGGTACGAGCAGTACTTC. Amino acids: CASSLPRLAGGYEQYF.

V is TRBV19 and J is TRBJ1-5, with a weak D call TRBD1 (5 bases). Germline assignment: CDR1 LNHDA and CDR2 SQIVND (reference sequence). The V gene lost 2 bases and the J gene lost 1 base, with 12 bases spanning the gap. This CDR3 comprises 16 residues. The CDR3 DNA reads TGTGCCAGTAGTATAATCAGGGACTTAAGCAATCAGCCCCAGCATTTT. This encodes CASSIIRDLSNQPQHF.

This chain links TRBV6-1 with TRBJ2-3, with D tentatively TRBD2 (5 bases). The germline V gene has CDR1 MNHNS and CDR2 SASEGT. V dropped 7 bases and J dropped 4 bases, with 6 bases sitting between them. This CDR3 has 11 amino acids. The chain's CDR3 is CASMRADTQYF. CDR3 in DNA: TGTGCCAGCATGCGGGCAGATACGCAGTATTTT.

The J gene is TRBJ2-1, the V gene TRBV11-2; TRBD2 matches at 12 bases. V gave up 2 bases and J gave up 5 bases; unmatched junction bases: 10. Per the germline V gene, CDR1 is SGHAT and CDR2 is FQNNGV. The CDR3 consists of 18 residues. CDR3 region: CASSLRTSGRPSHNEQFF. The CDR3 bases are TGTGCCAGCAGCTTACGAACTAGCGGGAGGCCTTCTCACAATGAGCAGTTCTTC.

A word on this clone: Within the sample, other DNA sequences also encode this same CDR3. The J gene is TRBJ2-2, the V gene TRBV5-6; D unclear. Germline assignment: CDR1 SGHDT and CDR2 YYEEEE. Trimming removed 0 bases from V and 6 bases from J, with 6 bases in between. The CDR3 extends over 13 amino acids. CDR3 coding DNA: TGTGCCAGCAGCTTGGCAGGCCCCGGGGAGCTGTTTTTT. Translated, it gives CASSLAGPGELFF.

This clone has just a few counts. The chain links TRBV4-3 to TRBJ2-1, with 8 bases that match TRBD2. This CDR3 is 16 amino acids long. V was pared by 0 bases and J by 6 bases, with 7 bases of the junction left unmatched. The germline CDR1 and CDR2 sequences are LGHNA and YSLEER. The CDR3 coding sequence is TGCGCCAGCAGCCAAGATTCGATAGCGGGAACCAATGAGCAGTTCTTC. It yields the protein CASSQDSIAGTNEQFF.

The rearrangement uses TRBV2 and TRBJ1-2; 11 bases line up with TRBD1. The CDR3 extends over 14 amino acids. CDR1 is SNHLY and CDR2 is FYNNEI in the germline V gene. Trimming at V came to 6 bases and at J to 7 bases, leaving 7 bases not matched to a gene. The DNA of the CDR3 is TGTGCCAGCAGCGCGGGACAGGGGGATCTTGGCTACACCTTC. It encodes CASSAGQGDLGYTF.

J is TRBJ2-7 and V is TRBV2; possible D gene TRBD1, 6 bases. CDR3 length equals 12 residues. Between the trimmed V and J ends, which lost 7 bases and 2 bases, there was a span of 9 bases. Germline V gene sequence: CDR1 SNHLY, CDR2 FYNNEI. The chain's CDR3 is CASTYRAYEQYF. In nucleotides, the CDR3 is TGTGCCAGCACGTACAGGGCCTACGAGCAGTACTTC.

The table lists this clone with a count of one. The chain has TRBV7-9 and TRBJ1-1; tentative D call: TRBD1 (5 bases). V was pared by 5 bases and J by 1 base, with 14 bases between. This CDR3 has 15 residues. CDR1 and CDR2 from the germline V gene are SEHNR and FQNEAQ (reference sequence). In DNA, the CDR3 is TGTGCCAGCAGCCCCTTGGGAGGGGCGAACACTGAAGCTTTCTTT. Protein: CASSPLGGANTEAFF. The variable domain in full, with the rest retrieved from reference TRBV7-9 and TRBJ1-1, is DTGVSQNPRHKITKRGQNVTFRCDPISEHNRLYWYRQTLGQGPEFLTYFQNEAQLEKSRLLSDRFSAERPKGSFSTLEIQRTEQGDSAMYLCASSPLGGANTEAFFGQGTRLTVV.

This sequence joins TRBV7-9 and TRBJ2-1; 8 positions match TRBD2. Germline CDR1 reads SEHNR; CDR2 reads FQNEAQ (reference sequence). The length of the CDR3 is 13 residues. V lost 4 bases, J lost 7 bases, and 3 bases stayed unmatched. Written as DNA, the CDR3 is TGTGCCAGCAGCTCGGGACTAGAAAATGAGCAGTTCTTC. This codes for CASSSGLENEQFF.

This rearrangement joins TRBV28 to TRBJ1-2; D is unclear. The CDR3 runs to 14 residues. Trimming removed 1 base at V and 6 bases at J, with 12 bases between. Per germline, CDR1 MDHEN and CDR2 SYDVKM. CDR3 amino acids: CASSLLRIQDGYTF. CDR3 sequence (DNA): TGTGCCAGCAGTTTATTAAGGATCCAGGATGGCTACACCTTC.

A word on this clone: Additional DNA sequences in this sample encode the identical CDR3. The rearrangement uses TRBV9 and TRBJ1-3, with D perhaps matching TRBD1 (5 bases). Per the germline V gene, CDR1 is SGDLS and CDR2 is YYNGEE. Trimming removed 0 bases at V and 1 base at J, with 5 bases between. The CDR3 is made up of 14 amino acids. The CDR3 DNA reads TGTGCCAGCAGCGTAGCAGGGTCTGGAAACACCATATATTTT. Its protein is CASSVAGSGNTIYF.

The chain combines TRBV4-1 with TRBJ1-4; D might be TRBD1 (5 bases). The CDR3 contains 14 residues. The germline gives CDR1 MGHRA, CDR2 YSYEKL. The V and J ends lost 4 bases and 12 bases respectively, with 18 bases between them. The CDR3 region has the DNA TGCGCCAGCAGCCCAGCCCGATGGGGGGGAGAACTGTTTTTT. This gives the protein CASSPARWGGELFF.

The V and J genes are TRBV15 and TRBJ2-5; TRBD2 might be the D (7 bases). V lost 0 bases, J lost 5 bases, and 13 bases lay in between. Germline V gene data show CDR1 as LNHNV and CDR2 as YYDKDF (reference sequence). The CDR3 covers 15 residues. The CDR3 region is CATSRDKGGHETQYF. The CDR3 DNA is TGTGCCACCAGCAGAGATAAGGGGGGGCATGAGACCCAGTACTTC. The entire variable domain, with the rest obtained from reference TRBV15 and TRBJ2-5, is as follows: DAMVIQNPRYQVTQFGKPVTLSCSQTLNHNVMYWYQQKSSQAPKLLFHYYDKDFNNEADTPDNFQSRRPNTSFCFLDIRSPGLGDTAMYLCATSRDKGGHETQYFGPGTRLLVL.

In nucleotides, the CDR3 is TGCGCCAGCGGGAGACTAGCGGGAGACCACGAGCAGTACTTC. It specifies CASGRLAGDHEQYF. The chain combines TRBV5-1 with TRBJ2-7, with TRBD2 matching over 12 bases. This CDR3 is built from 14 residues. Germline V gives CDR1 SGHRS, CDR2 YFSETQ. V shed 7 bases and J 5 bases; nucleotides not matched to a gene: 7. Looking up the rest from reference TRBV5-1 and TRBJ2-7 gives the full variable domain: KAGVTQTPRYLIKTRGQQVTLSCSPISGHRSVSWYQQTPGQGLQFLFEYFSETQRNKGNFPGRFSGRQFSNSRSEMNVSTLELGDSALYLCASGRLAGDHEQYFGPGTRLTVT.

This clone has only one observation. The chain recombines TRBV5-1 with TRBJ2-1; D ambiguous. Germline V CDR1 and CDR2: SGHRS, YFSETQ. This CDR3 contains 14 residues. Trimming left V 0 bases short and J 4 bases short, with 8 bases between. The chain's CDR3 is CASSLERGYNEQFF. The DNA for the CDR3 is TGCGCCAGCAGCTTGGAGCGAGGTTACAATGAGCAGTTCTTC. Variable domain in full (rest from reference TRBV5-1 and TRBJ2-1): KAGVTQTPRYLIKTRGQQVTLSCSPISGHRSVSWYQQTPGQGLQFLFEYFSETQRNKGNFPGRFSGRQFSNSRSEMNVSTLELGDSALYLCASSLERGYNEQFFGPGTRLTVL.